The 15 T cell receptor beta chains reported below all come from one sample, sequenced in a study of PD-L1 blockade in urothelial cancer. The assay was immunoSEQ multiplex PCR, and TCRdb's table has in-frame clones only and misses some. Here the sample spans under 130,000 clones, about 85% being singletons. The input for sequencing was PBMCs, taken around atezolizumab (anti-PD-L1) treatment. The source of these receptors is a man in his forties or fifties with urothelial cancer.

The V and J genes are TRBV5-5 and TRBJ1-6; D uncertain. V lost 2 bases to trimming and J lost 0 bases, with 9 bases between them. The CDR3 is 16 residues long. Per germline, CDR1 SGHKS and CDR2 YYEKEE (reference sequence). The CDR3 DNA sequence: TGTGCCAGCAGCTTCCAGGCGAGCTCCTATAATTCACCCCTCCACTTT. Translating it yields CASSFQASSYNSPLHF.

The rearrangement uses TRBV11-2 and TRBJ1-2; 12 positions agree with TRBD1. Per the germline V gene, CDR1 is SGHAT and CDR2 is FQNNGV. Trimming cost V 5 bases and J 5 bases; bases outside gene matches: 9. There are 16 residues in the CDR3. The CDR3 loop is CASSRTGTGGRYGYTF. DNA for the CDR3: TGTGCCAGCAGCCGGACCGGGACAGGGGGCCGGTATGGCTACACCTTC.

The V call is TRBV5-4, the J call TRBJ2-3; 8 bases line up with TRBD1. Germline V gene lookup returns CDR1 SGHNT and CDR2 YYREEE (reference sequence). The length of the CDR3 is 15 residues. V dropped 4 bases and J dropped 5; count of bases not matched to a gene: 9. The CDR3: CASSPRTGRQDTQYF. As DNA, the CDR3 is TGTGCCAGCAGCCCGCGGACAGGGCGACAAGATACGCAGTATTTT.

The J gene is TRBJ2-3, the V gene TRBV10-3; no firm D call. Germline-derived CDR1 and CDR2 are ENHRY and SYGVKD. Trimming left V 6 bases short and J 4 bases short, with 5 bases between. This CDR3 spans 11 amino acids. CDR3: CAISSADTQYF. CDR3 coding DNA: TGTGCCATCAGCTCAGCAGATACGCAGTATTTT.

The chain combines TRBV6-5 with TRBJ2-4; no clear D gene. The V and J ends lost 0 bases and 0 bases respectively, with 6 bases between them. This CDR3 is 15 amino acids long. Germline CDR1 reads MNHEY; CDR2 reads SVGAGI. The CDR3: CASSYSTLAKNIQYF. For the CDR3, the DNA is TGTGCCAGCAGTTACTCGACTCTAGCCAAAAACATTCAGTACTTC.

The chain recombines TRBV7-3 with TRBJ2-1, with TRBD1 identical over 7 bases. The CDR3 runs to 16 residues. Germline V gives CDR1 SGHTA, CDR2 FQGTGA. Germline trimming cut 0 bases from V and 4 bases from J; bases unmatched to any gene: 6. CDR3 in DNA: TGTGCCAGCAGCTTAACCCCCGGGACAGTATACAATGAGCAGTTCTTC. It yields the protein CASSLTPGTVYNEQFF.

V and J are TRBV9 and TRBJ2-2; 7 bases are shared with TRBD1. With V trimmed by 4 bases and J by 7 bases, 4 bases remained unmatched. The CDR3 has 13 residues. Germline CDR1 and CDR2: SGDLS and YYNGEE. The CDR3 DNA reads TGTGCCAGCAGCCCCAGGGGGATCGGGGAGCTGTTTTTT. It codes for CASSPRGIGELFF.

The chain joins TRBV9 to TRBJ2-7; D remains ambiguous. CDR3 length: 16 residues. Trimming cost V 0 bases and J 0 bases, with 13 bases left between them. The germline CDR1 and CDR2 sequences are SGDLS and YYNGEE. For the CDR3, the DNA is TGTGCCAGCAGCGTAGGGTCAAGCGCCTACTCCTACGAGCAGTACTTC. This gives the protein CASSVGSSAYSYEQYF. The whole variable domain, filled in from reference TRBV9 and TRBJ2-7, reads DSGVTQTPKHLITATGQRVTLRCSPRSGDLSVYWYQQSLDQGLQFLIQYYNGEERAKGNILERFSAQQFPDLHSELNLSSLELGDSALYFCASSVGSSAYSYEQYFGPGTRLTVT.

This clone was seen more than once but under ten times. This rearrangement joins TRBV27 to TRBJ1-2, with D tentatively TRBD1 (5 bases). Germline V gene data show CDR1 as MNHEY and CDR2 as SMNVEV (reference sequence). This CDR3 region has 12 residues. V was cut by 6 bases and J by 8 bases, with 13 bases left in between. CDR3 loop: CASSSGGGGYTF. The CDR3 nucleotides are TGTGCCAGCAGCTCCGGGGGTGGGGGCTACACCTTC.

The genes are TRBV23-1 and TRBJ1-3; D ambiguous. TRBV23-1 belongs to the ORF category, with a function that is uncertain. The germline V and J ends were trimmed by 6 bases and 3 bases, with 15 bases remaining between them. The CDR3 has 15 amino acids. The CDR3 nucleotides are TGCGCCAGCAGGCAAGCGGGGTCGGGTGGAAACACCATATATTTT. Translation: CASRQAGSGGNTIYF.

V is TRBV7-9 and J is TRBJ2-7, with TRBD1 as a possible D gene (6 bases). Trimming removed 4 bases from V and 4 bases from J, with 8 bases in between. The germline gives CDR1 SEHNR, CDR2 FQNEAQ (reference sequence). The CDR3 loop spans 12 amino acids. The CDR3 sequence is CASSSRGYEQYF. CDR3 sequence (DNA): TGTGCCAGCAGCTCCAGGGGTTACGAGCAGTACTTC.

This chain links TRBV5-4 with TRBJ2-5, with D perhaps TRBD2 (6 bases). This CDR3 has 15 amino acids. The V end lost 3 bases, the J end lost 5 bases, and 17 bases lay between the germline ends. Germline V gene lookup returns CDR1 SGHNT and CDR2 YYREEE (reference sequence). This CDR3 reads CASSSKLAGGETQYF. The CDR3 nucleotides read TGTGCCAGCAGCTCGAAACTAGCTGGAGGGGAGACCCAGTACTTC.

The chain couples TRBV9 to TRBJ2-1; 7 bases agree with TRBD2. V was pared by 3 bases and J by 8 bases, with 11 bases of the junction left unmatched. Germline CDR1 and CDR2: SGDLS and YYNGEE. The CDR3 is 15 residues long. CDR3 sequence reads: CASSGASGGVDEQFF. The CDR3 DNA follows: TGTGCCAGCAGCGGTGCTAGCGGTGGGGTCGATGAGCAGTTCTTC.

The CDR3 bases are TGTGCCAGCAGCAGGGGACAGGGCACAGATACGCAGTATTTT. Its protein is CASSRGQGTDTQYF. J is TRBJ2-3 and V is TRBV11-3; 8 nucleotides agree with TRBD1. The CDR3 is made up of 14 amino acids. Trimming cost V 5 bases and J 1 base; bases outside gene matches: 2. The germline CDR1 and CDR2 sequences are SGHNT and YENEEA.

J is TRBJ2-1 and V is TRBV18; 12 positions match TRBD1. This CDR3 has 16 residues. Germline-derived CDR1 and CDR2 are KGHSH and LQKENI. Losses at the gene ends were 3 bases for V and 5 bases for J; bases not matched to a gene: 5. The chain's CDR3 is CASSPLGTGGNNEQFF. The CDR3 DNA follows: TGTGCCAGCTCACCTTTAGGGACAGGGGGCAACAATGAGCAGTTCTTC.